This record looks at one TCR beta chain sequence and its context. Its cognate antigen is unknown. V shed 7 bases and J shed 1 base, with 13 bases lying between them. The CDR3 runs to 14 residues. From germline, CDR1 is SGHAT and CDR2 FQNNGV. The source of the sample is a study of cytomegalovirus exposure and HLA in healthy donors. Study information: Earlier sequencing of some 190 million T cells yielded roughly 100 million unique TCR beta sequences. Overall study results and limits: A link between a missense DCLRE1C variant and TCR beta V- and J-gene trimming emerged from a later analysis. Presence/absence analysis assumed near-uniform sequencing depth across donors.

PCR amplification relied on 60 Vbeta primers (plus 13 Jbeta primers). The table came from immunoSEQ multiplex PCR; TCRdb's copy has only in-frame clones and leaves some out. The sample comprises under 200,000 clones, roughly 85% of which are singletons, and approximately 1.3% rests with the top ten. What was sequenced was PBMCs. The chain joins TRBV11-2 to TRBJ2-5; a weak D match, TRBD1 (5 bases). The clonotype was recovered from a man aged 30 to 45 in good health and CMV-seronegative. In nucleotides, the CDR3 is TGTGCCAGCACCCAAGGACACGGCCAAGAGACCCAGTACTTC. This translates into CASTQGHGQETQYF.